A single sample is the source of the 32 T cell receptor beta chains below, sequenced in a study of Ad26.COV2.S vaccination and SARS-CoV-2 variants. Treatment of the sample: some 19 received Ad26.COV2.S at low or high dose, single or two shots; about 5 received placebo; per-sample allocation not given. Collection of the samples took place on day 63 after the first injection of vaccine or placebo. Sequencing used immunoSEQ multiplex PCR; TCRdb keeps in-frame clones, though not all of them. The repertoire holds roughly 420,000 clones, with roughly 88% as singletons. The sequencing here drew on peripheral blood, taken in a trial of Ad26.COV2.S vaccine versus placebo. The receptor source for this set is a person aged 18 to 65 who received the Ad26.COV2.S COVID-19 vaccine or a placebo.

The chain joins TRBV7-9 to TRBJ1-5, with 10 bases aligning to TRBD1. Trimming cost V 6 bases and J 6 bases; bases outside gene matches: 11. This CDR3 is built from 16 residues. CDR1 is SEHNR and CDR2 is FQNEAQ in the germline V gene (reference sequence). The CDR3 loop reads CASSSGQGDLSQPQHF. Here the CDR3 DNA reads TGTGCCAGCAGTTCCGGACAGGGGGATTTAAGTCAGCCCCAGCATTTT.

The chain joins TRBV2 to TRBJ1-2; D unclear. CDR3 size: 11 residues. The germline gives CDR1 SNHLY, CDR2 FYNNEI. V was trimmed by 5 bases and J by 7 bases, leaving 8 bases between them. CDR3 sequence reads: CASSSVGGYTF. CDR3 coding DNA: TGTGCCAGCAGTTCGGTTGGTGGCTACACCTTC.

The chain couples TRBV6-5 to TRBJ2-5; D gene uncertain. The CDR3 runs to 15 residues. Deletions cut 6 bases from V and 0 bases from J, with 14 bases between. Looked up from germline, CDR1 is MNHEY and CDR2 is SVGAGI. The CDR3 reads CASSHPSADQETQYF. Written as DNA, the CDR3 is TGTGCCAGCAGCCATCCCTCGGCAGACCAAGAGACCCAGTACTTC.

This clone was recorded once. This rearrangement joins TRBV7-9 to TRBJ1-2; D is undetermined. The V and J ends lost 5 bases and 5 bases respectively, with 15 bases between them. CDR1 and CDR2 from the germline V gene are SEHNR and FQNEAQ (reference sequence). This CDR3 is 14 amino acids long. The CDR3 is CASSRDLAAYGYTF. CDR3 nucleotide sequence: TGTGCCAGCAGCCGAGATCTTGCAGCTTATGGCTACACCTTC.

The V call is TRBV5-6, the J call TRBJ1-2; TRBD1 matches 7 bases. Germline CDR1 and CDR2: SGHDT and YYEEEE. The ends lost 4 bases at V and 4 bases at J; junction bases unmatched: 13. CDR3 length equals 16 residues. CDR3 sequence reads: CASSARDRHSVYGYTF. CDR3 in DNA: TGTGCCAGCAGCGCCCGGGACAGACATTCCGTCTATGGCTACACCTTC.

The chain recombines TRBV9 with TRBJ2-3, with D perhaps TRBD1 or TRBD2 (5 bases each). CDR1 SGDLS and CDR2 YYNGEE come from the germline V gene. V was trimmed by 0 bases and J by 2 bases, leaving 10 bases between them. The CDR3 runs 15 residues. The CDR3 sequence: CASSVEVGDTDTQYF. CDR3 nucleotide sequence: TGTGCCAGCAGCGTAGAGGTGGGGGACACAGATACGCAGTATTTT. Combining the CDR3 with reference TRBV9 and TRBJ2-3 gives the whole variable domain DSGVTQTPKHLITATGQRVTLRCSPRSGDLSVYWYQQSLDQGLQFLIQYYNGEERAKGNILERFSAQQFPDLHSELNLSSLELGDSALYFCASSVEVGDTDTQYFGPGTRLTVL.

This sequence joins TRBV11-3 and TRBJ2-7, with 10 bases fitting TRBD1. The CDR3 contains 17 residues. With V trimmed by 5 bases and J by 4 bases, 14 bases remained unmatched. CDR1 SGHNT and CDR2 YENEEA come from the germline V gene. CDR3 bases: TGTGCCAGCAGCACGCGGGACAGGGGTCGCTCCCCTTACGAGCAGTACTTC. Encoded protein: CASSTRDRGRSPYEQYF.

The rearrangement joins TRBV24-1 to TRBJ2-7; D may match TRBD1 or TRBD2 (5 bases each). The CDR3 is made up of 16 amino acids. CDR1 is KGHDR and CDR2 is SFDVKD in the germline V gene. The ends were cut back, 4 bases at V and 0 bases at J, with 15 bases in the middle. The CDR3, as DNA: TGTGCCACCAGTGACACCGGGACGGAAAGCTCCTACGAGCAGTACTTC. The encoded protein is CATSDTGTESSYEQYF.

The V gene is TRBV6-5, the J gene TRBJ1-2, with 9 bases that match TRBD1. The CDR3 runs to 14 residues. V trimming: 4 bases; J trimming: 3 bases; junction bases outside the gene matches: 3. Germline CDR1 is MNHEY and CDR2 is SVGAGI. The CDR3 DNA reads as TGTGCCAGCAGTTCGGGACAGGGTGACTATGGCTACACCTTC. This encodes CASSSGQGDYGYTF.

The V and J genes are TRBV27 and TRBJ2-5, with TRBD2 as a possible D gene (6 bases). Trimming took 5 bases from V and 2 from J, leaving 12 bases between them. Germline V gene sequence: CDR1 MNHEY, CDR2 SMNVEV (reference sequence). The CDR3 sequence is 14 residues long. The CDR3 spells CASSPDGLQETQYF. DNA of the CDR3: TGTGCCAGCAGTCCAGACGGACTACAAGAGACCCAGTACTTC.

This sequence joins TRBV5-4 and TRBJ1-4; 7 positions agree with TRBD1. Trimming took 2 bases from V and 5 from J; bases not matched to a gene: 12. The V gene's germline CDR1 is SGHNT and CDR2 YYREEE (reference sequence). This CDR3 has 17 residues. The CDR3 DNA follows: TGTGCCAGCAGCTTCACGACAGGGAGTACCCGGAATGAAAAACTGTTTTTT. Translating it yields CASSFTTGSTRNEKLFF. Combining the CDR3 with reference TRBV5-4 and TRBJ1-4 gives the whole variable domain ETGVTQSPTHLIKTRGQQVTLRCSSQSGHNTVSWYQQALGQGPQFIFQYYREEENGRGNFPPRFSGLQFPNYSSELNVNALELDDSALYLCASSFTTGSTRNEKLFFGSGTQLSVL.

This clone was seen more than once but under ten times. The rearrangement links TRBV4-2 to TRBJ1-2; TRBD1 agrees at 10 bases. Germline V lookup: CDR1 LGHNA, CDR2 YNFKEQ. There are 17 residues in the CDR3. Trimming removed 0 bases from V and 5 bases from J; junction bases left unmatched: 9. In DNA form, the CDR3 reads TGTGCCAGCAGCCAAGATACGAAGGACAGGGGGTTATATGGCTACACCTTC. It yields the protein CASSQDTKDRGLYGYTF.

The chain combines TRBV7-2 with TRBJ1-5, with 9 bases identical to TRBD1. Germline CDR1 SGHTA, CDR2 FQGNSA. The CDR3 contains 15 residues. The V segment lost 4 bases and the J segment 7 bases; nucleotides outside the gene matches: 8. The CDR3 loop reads CASSSGQGMWQPQHF. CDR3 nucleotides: TGTGCCAGCAGCTCCGGACAGGGGATGTGGCAGCCCCAGCATTTT.

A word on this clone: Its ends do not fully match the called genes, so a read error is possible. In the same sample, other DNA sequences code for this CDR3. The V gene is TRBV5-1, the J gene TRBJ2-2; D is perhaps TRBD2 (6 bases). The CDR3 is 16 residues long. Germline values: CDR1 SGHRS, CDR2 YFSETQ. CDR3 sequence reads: CASSLGGNPGTGELFF. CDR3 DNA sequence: TGCGCCAGCAGCCTGGGGGGTAACCCAGGCACCGGAGAGCTGTTTTTT.

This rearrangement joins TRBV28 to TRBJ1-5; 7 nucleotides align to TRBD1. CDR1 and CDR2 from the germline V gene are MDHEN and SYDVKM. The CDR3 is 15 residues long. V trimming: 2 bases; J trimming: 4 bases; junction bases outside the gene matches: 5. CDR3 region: CASSLSQGGNQPQHF. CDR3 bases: TGTGCCAGCAGTTTAAGCCAGGGGGGGAATCAGCCCCAGCATTTT.

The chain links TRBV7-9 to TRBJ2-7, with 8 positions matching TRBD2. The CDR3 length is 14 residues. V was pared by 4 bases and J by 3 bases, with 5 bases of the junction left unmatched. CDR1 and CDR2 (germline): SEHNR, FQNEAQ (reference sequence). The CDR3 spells CASSSPGLGYEQYF. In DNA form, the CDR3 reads TGTGCCAGCAGCTCCCCGGGACTAGGCTACGAGCAGTACTTC.

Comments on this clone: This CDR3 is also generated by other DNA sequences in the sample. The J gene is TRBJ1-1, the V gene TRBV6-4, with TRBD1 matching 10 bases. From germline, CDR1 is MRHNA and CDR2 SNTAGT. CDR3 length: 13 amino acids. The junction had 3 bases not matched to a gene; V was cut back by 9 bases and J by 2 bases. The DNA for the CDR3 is TGTGCCAGTAGACAGGGGGCTAACACTGAAGCTTTCTTT. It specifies CASRQGANTEAFF.

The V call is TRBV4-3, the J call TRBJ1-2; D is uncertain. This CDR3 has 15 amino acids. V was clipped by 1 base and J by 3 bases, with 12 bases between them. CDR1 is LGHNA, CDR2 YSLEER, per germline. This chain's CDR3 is CASSQGHYWDYGYTF. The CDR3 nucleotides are TGCGCCAGCAGCCAAGGACACTACTGGGACTATGGCTACACCTTC.

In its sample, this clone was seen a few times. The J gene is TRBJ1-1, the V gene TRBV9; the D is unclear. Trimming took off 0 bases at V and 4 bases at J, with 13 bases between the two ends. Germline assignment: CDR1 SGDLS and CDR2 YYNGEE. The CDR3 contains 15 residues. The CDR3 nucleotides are TGTGCCAGCAGCGTAGGCTCTGATATAGGCACTGAAGCTTTCTTT. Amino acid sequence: CASSVGSDIGTEAFF.

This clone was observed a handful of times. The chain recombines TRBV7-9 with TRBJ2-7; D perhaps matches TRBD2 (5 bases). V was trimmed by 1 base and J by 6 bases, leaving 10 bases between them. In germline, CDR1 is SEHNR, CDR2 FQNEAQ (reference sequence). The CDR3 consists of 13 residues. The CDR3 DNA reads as TGTGCCAGCAGCTTAGGGATAGCGAGCGAGCAGTACTTC. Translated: CASSLGIASEQYF.

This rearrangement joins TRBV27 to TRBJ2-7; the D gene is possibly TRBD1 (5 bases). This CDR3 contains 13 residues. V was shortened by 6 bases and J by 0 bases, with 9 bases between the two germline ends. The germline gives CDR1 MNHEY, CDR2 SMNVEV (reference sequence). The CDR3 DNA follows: TGTGCCAGCAGACCCGACAGCTCCTACGAGCAGTACTTC. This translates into CASRPDSSYEQYF.

The CDR3 sequence: CASSQDVRRLQASPLHF. The CDR3 bases are TGCGCCAGCAGCCAAGATGTTCGCAGGCTTCAGGCTTCACCCCTCCACTTT. The rearrangement joins TRBV4-3 to TRBJ1-6; D uncertain. In germline, CDR1 is LGHNA, CDR2 YSLEER. Between the trimmed V and J ends, which lost 0 bases and 9 bases, there was a span of 18 bases. There are 17 residues in the CDR3.

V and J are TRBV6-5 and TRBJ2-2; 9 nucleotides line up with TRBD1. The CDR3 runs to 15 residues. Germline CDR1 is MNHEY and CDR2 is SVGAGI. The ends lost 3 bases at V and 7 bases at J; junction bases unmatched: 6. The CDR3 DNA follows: TGTGCCAGCAGTTATACAGGGGGCTTTGGCGGGGAGCTGTTTTTT. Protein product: CASSYTGGFGGELFF.

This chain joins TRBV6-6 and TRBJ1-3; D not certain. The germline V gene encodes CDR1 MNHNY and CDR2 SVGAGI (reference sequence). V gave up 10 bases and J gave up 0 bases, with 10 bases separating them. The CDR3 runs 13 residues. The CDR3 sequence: CATRLFSGNTIYF. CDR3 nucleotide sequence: TGTGCCACTCGACTGTTCTCTGGAAACACCATATATTTT.

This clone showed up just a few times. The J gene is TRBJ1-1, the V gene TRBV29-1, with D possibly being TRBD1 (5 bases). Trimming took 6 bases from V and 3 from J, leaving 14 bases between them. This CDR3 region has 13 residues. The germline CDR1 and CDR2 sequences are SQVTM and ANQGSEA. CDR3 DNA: TGCAGCGTGCCGGGGACTTATTACACTGAAGCTTTCTTT. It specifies CSVPGTYYTEAFF.

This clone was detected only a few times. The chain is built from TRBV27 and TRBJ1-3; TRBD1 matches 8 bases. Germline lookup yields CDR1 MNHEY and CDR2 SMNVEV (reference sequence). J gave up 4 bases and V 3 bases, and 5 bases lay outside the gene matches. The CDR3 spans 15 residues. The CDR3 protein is CASSFSGGAGNTIYF. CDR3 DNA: TGTGCCAGCAGTTTTTCAGGGGGCGCCGGAAACACCATATATTTT.

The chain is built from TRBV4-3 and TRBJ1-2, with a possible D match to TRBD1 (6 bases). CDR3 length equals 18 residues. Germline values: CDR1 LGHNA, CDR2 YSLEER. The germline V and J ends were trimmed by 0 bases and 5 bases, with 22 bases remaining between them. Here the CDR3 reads CASSQEGGGLIGRYGYTF. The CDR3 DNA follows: TGCGCCAGCAGCCAAGAAGGGGGAGGCTTAATCGGGCGATATGGCTACACCTTC.

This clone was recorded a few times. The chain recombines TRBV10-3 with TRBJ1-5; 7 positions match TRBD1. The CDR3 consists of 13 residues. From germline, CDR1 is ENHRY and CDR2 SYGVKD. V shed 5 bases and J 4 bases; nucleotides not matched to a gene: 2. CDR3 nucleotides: TGTGCCATCAGTCCGGACAGGAATCAGCCCCAGCATTTT. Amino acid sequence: CAISPDRNQPQHF.

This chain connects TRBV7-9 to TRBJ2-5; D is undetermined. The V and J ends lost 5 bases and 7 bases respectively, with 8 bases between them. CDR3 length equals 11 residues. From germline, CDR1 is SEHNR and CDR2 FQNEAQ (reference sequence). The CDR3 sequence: CASSTGMTQYF. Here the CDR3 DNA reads TGTGCCAGCAGCACCGGTATGACCCAGTACTTC.

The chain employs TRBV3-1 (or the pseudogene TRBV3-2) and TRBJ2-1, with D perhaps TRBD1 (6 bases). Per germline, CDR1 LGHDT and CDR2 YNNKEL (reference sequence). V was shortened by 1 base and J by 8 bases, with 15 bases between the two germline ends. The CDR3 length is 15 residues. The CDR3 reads CASSQGLGGNDEQFF. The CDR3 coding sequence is TGTGCCAGCAGCCAAGGGCTAGGGGGAAACGATGAGCAGTTCTTC.

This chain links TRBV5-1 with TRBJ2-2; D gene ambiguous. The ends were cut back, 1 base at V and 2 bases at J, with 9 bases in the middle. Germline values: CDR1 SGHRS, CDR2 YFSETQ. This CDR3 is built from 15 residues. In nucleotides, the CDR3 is TGCGCCAGCAGCTTGAATATTGCCAACACCGGGGAGCTGTTTTTT. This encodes CASSLNIANTGELFF.

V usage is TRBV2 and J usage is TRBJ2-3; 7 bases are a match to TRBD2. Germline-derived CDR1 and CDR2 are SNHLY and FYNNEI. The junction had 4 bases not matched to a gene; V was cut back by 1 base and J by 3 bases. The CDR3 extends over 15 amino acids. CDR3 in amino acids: CASSEGAGDTDTQYF. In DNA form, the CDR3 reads TGTGCCAGCAGTGAAGGGGCGGGGGATACAGATACGCAGTATTTT.